This T cell receptor beta chain derives from a study of cytomegalovirus exposure and HLA in healthy donors. The PCR was carried out with 60 Vbeta primers and 13 Jbeta primers. Measured with immunoSEQ multiplex PCR; TCRdb has only the in-frame clones, and not every one. The sample includes about 69,000 clones, around 76% of them seen just once. CDR3 size: 12 residues. Germline V gene lookup returns CDR1 SGHRS and CDR2 YFSETQ. V was shortened by 2 bases and J by 6 bases, with 5 bases between the two germline ends. The sequenced sample was PBMCs. The TCR was taken from a man aged 18 to 29 in good health and CMV-seronegative. V gene TRBV5-1 combines with J gene TRBJ2-2; no clear D. In DNA, the CDR3 is TGCGCCAGCAGCTTCTTTTCCGGGGAGCTGTTTTTT. Translating it yields CASSFFSGELFF.